Listed here are 11 T cell receptor beta chains from one sample, sequenced in a study of CD8 T cells in Susac syndrome (dated by TCRdb to about 2019). The library was prepared using the immunoSEQ multiplex PCR assay. RNA was extracted with the RNeasy kit and about 0.45 to 1 ug was reverse transcribed using random hexamers. The public reads were run again by TCRdb, first through fastp at Q25 and then through MiXCR, and only productive beta chains were kept. Each record represents a unique CDR3 protein, reported with the most common genes and DNA among its rows. This sample lists about 430,000 distinct CDR3 sequences; approximately 85% were detected once. Clones ranked in the top ten supply roughly 0.11% of the sample. What was sequenced was CD8+ T cells from PBMCs. The receptor source for this set is a human donor with multiple sclerosis.

The chain uses TRBV4-1 and TRBJ1-1, with D possibly TRBD1 on 5 matching bases. The CDR3 runs 15 residues. V was trimmed by 5 bases and J by 1 base, leaving 14 bases between them. Germline V gene lookup returns CDR1 MGHRA and CDR2 YSYEKL. CDR3 loop: CASSSTGEENTEAFF. CDR3 DNA: TGCGCCAGCAGCTCGACGGGGGAGGAGAACACTGAAGCTTTCTTT.

The gene calls are TRBV4-1 and TRBJ2-7; D remains unclear. Germline loops: CDR1 MGHRA, CDR2 YSYEKL. The CDR3 runs 16 residues. V shed 1 base and J shed 7 bases, with 20 bases lying between them. The CDR3 sequence: CASSQVAGSVVGEQYF. The DNA of the CDR3 is TGCGCCAGCAGCCAAGTAGCTGGCAGCGTGGTGGGGGAGCAGTACTTC.

V is TRBV19 and J is TRBJ1-1, with TRBD1 as a possible D gene (5 bases). The CDR3 is made up of 14 amino acids. CDR1 is LNHDA and CDR2 is SQIVND in the germline V gene (reference sequence). Trimming took 7 bases from V and 4 from J, leaving 16 bases between them. In DNA form, the CDR3 reads TGTGCCAGTAATCCCCCCAGGGATCGCACTGAAGCTTTCTTT. It specifies CASNPPRDRTEAFF.

The chain employs TRBV7-9 and TRBJ2-3; 12 nucleotides line up with TRBD1. The CDR3 extends over 16 amino acids. Germline values: CDR1 SEHNR, CDR2 FQNEAQ (reference sequence). The V and J ends lost 5 bases and 4 bases, in that order; junction bases with no gene match: 7. CDR3 sequence reads: CASSPRDRGPADTQYF. The CDR3 DNA follows: TGTGCCAGCAGCCCCCGGGACAGGGGGCCCGCAGATACGCAGTATTTT.

The chain links TRBV4-1 to TRBJ2-7; D gene uncertain. There are 17 residues in the CDR3. CDR1 and CDR2 (germline): MGHRA, YSYEKL. Trimming left V 0 bases short and J 0 bases short, with 15 bases between. The CDR3 nucleotides read TGCGCCAGCAGCCAAGAAATGGCTGACCGGTACTCCTACGAGCAGTACTTC. Protein: CASSQEMADRYSYEQYF.

In this sample, this clonotype turned up a few times. V and J are TRBV6-5 and TRBJ2-2, with D possibly being TRBD1 (5 bases). Trimming removed 5 bases at V and 0 bases at J, with 10 bases between. The CDR3 length is 15 residues. Germline values: CDR1 MNHEY, CDR2 SVGAGI. CDR3 nucleotide sequence: TGTGCCAGCAGTCCCGACAGAGCGAACACCGGGGAGCTGTTTTTT. Residues: CASSPDRANTGELFF.

The rearrangement joins TRBV2 to TRBJ2-1, with a tentative D call TRBD2 (6 bases). V was clipped by 8 bases and J by 9 bases, with 14 bases between them. Per the germline V gene, CDR1 is SNHLY and CDR2 is FYNNEI. The CDR3 is 12 residues long. The CDR3 nucleotides read TGTGCCAGCTCCGGAGGGATGGGTGAGCAGTTCTTC. Its translation: CASSGGMGEQFF. Complete variable domain (other parts from reference TRBV2 and TRBJ2-1): EPEVTQTPSHQVTQMGQEVILRCVPISNHLYFYWYRQILGQKVEFLVSFYNNEISEKSEIFDDQFSVERPDGSNFTLKIRSTKLEDSAMYFCASSGGMGEQFFGPGTRLTVL.

The chain carries TRBV6-2 or TRBV6-3 and TRBJ2-1; D uncertain. From germline, CDR1 is MNHEY and CDR2 SVGEGT. Trimming took 6 bases from V and 7 from J, leaving 16 bases between them. There are 14 residues in the CDR3. CDR3 sequence (DNA): TGTGCCAGCAGCCCACTCGACGAAAGGAATGAGCAGTTCTTC. Its protein product is CASSPLDERNEQFF.

The rearrangement links TRBV4-1 to TRBJ2-7, with a possible D match to TRBD2 (6 bases). The length of the CDR3 is 14 residues. V lost 4 bases to trimming and J lost 6 bases, with 16 bases between them. Germline assignment: CDR1 MGHRA and CDR2 YSYEKL. CDR3 sequence: CASSPTSLAPEQYF. In nucleotides, the CDR3 is TGCGCCAGCAGCCCAACCTCACTAGCTCCCGAGCAGTACTTC.

The J gene is TRBJ2-7, the V gene TRBV28; D might be TRBD2 (5 bases). The CDR3 consists of 15 residues. Germline V gene data show CDR1 as MDHEN and CDR2 as SYDVKM. V shed 4 bases and J shed 7 bases, with 20 bases lying between them. CDR3 DNA sequence: TGTGCCAGCAGTTACTCTGGGGTCGGGGAAGGAGAGCAGTACTTC. Translation gives CASSYSGVGEGEQYF.

The J gene is TRBJ2-7, the V gene TRBV5-1; the match to TRBD1 covers 11 bases. The CDR3 runs 15 residues. The junction had 9 bases not matched to a gene; V was cut back by 4 bases and J by 6 bases. From germline, CDR1 is SGHRS and CDR2 YFSETQ. CDR3 bases: TGCGCCAGCAGCCTAATGTGGACAGGGGGCGGCGAGCAGTACTTC. Translation: CASSLMWTGGGEQYF.